The 19 T cell receptor beta chains presented below share a single source sample, sequenced in a study of control samples from healthy donors and cancer patients. Sequenced by immunoSEQ multiplex PCR; TCRdb stores in-frame clones only, minus some. This repertoire shows 70,000 or so clones, roughly 91% found once; its top ten account for roughly a fifth. Sequencing was performed on PBMCs. The receptors shown here come from a man aged 55-75 years with lung cancer.

The V call is TRBV25-1, the J call TRBJ1-2; D is perhaps TRBD1 (6 bases). CDR1 is MGHDK and CDR2 is SYGVNS in the germline V gene. Trimming left V 3 bases short and J 4 bases short, with 18 bases between. The CDR3 length is 16 residues. The CDR3 protein is CASSDGGHRGSYGYTF. The CDR3 DNA sequence: TGTGCCAGCAGTGATGGGGGGCACAGAGGCAGCTATGGCTACACCTTC.

The chain is built from TRBV11-2 and TRBJ2-2, with TRBD1 matching 7 bases. Germline V CDR1 and CDR2: SGHAT, FQNNGV. After removal of 6 bases from V and 0 bases from J, the junction contained 7 bases not matched to a gene. The CDR3 is 16 residues long. In nucleotides, the CDR3 is TGTGCCAGCAGGCGCAGGGGGACCTCGAACACCGGGGAGCTGTTTTTT. This gives the protein CASRRRGTSNTGELFF.

The chain couples TRBV24-1 to TRBJ2-7, with 8 bases fitting TRBD1. The CDR3 is made up of 15 amino acids. CDR1 and CDR2 (germline): KGHDR, SFDVKD. J was trimmed by 2 bases and V by 4 bases; bases with no gene match: 6. CDR3 DNA sequence: TGTGCCACCAGTGACCGGACAGGGATGACCTACGAGCAGTACTTC. It is translated as CATSDRTGMTYEQYF.

The J gene is TRBJ2-3, the V gene TRBV7-6; no clear D gene. The V gene's germline CDR1 is SGHVS and CDR2 FNYEAQ. V was shortened by 2 bases and J by 0 bases, with 9 bases between the two germline ends. The CDR3 is 15 residues long. CDR3: CASSLSGSSTDTQYF. The DNA of the CDR3 is TGTGCCAGCAGCTTATCAGGTTCAAGCACAGATACGCAGTATTTT.

This rearrangement joins TRBV30 to TRBJ1-5; a possible D gene is TRBD1 (6 bases). In germline, CDR1 is GTSNPN, CDR2 SVGIG (reference sequence). The CDR3 length is 15 residues. The V end lost 3 bases, the J end lost 2 bases, and 14 bases lay between the germline ends. CDR3 in amino acids: CAWSLGGVGNQPQHF. Written as DNA, the CDR3 is TGTGCCTGGAGCTTAGGGGGTGTCGGCAATCAGCCCCAGCATTTT. Full variable domain (outside the CDR3, taken from reference TRBV30 and TRBJ1-5): SQTIHQWPATLVQPVGSPLSLECTVEGTSNPNLYWYRQAAGRGLQLLFYSVGIGQISSEVPQNLSASRPQDRQFILSSKKLLLSDSGFYLCAWSLGGVGNQPQHFGDGTRLSIL.

The chain couples TRBV5-1 to TRBJ1-4; D gene unclear. Trimming took off 0 bases at V and 3 bases at J, with 6 bases between the two ends. Germline V gene lookup returns CDR1 SGHRS and CDR2 YFSETQ. The CDR3 sequence is 14 residues long. Here the CDR3 reads CASSLDRPNEKLFF. CDR3 nucleotide sequence: TGCGCCAGCAGCTTGGACAGACCTAATGAAAAACTGTTTTTT.

Only one count was recorded for this clone. The chain uses TRBV19 and TRBJ2-5; D may be TRBD1 (6 bases). This CDR3 region has 15 residues. Germline V gives CDR1 LNHDA, CDR2 SQIVND (reference sequence). The V gene lost 5 bases and the J gene lost 2 bases, with 15 bases spanning the gap. CDR3 sequence: CASSLTRGRQETQYF. The DNA for the CDR3 is TGTGCCAGTAGTCTGACCAGGGGTCGGCAAGAGACCCAGTACTTC.

DNA for the CDR3: TGTGCCAGCAGCCAAAGGGAGTACGAGCAGTACTTC. Its translation is CASSQREYEQYF. The chain carries TRBV3-1 (or the pseudogene TRBV3-2) and TRBJ2-7, with D perhaps matching TRBD2 (5 bases). V was trimmed by 2 bases and J by 4 bases, leaving 6 bases between them. The CDR3 length is 12 residues. CDR1 is LGHDT, CDR2 YNNKEL, per germline (reference sequence).

The chain carries TRBV7-3 and TRBJ1-6; perhaps TRBD1 as D (6 bases). The CDR3 extends over 16 amino acids. Deletions cut 1 base from V and 7 bases from J, with 14 bases between. Germline CDR1 SGHTA, CDR2 FQGTGA. CDR3 residues: CASSLNSGGLNSPLHF. In DNA form, the CDR3 reads TGTGCCAGCAGCTTAAACTCGGGGGGGCTAAATTCACCCCTCCACTTT.

The CDR3 region is CASSYSARGAFF. The CDR3, as DNA: TGTGCCAGCAGTTACTCGGCCCGGGGGGCTTTCTTT. The chain recombines TRBV6-2 or TRBV6-3 with TRBJ1-1, with D possibly TRBD1 on 5 matching bases. Per germline, CDR1 MNHEY and CDR2 SVGEGT. This CDR3 comprises 12 residues. Trimming pared 0 bases from V and 11 bases from J, leaving 10 bases between.

This clone has a single count. V usage is TRBV5-1 and J usage is TRBJ1-1; the D gene is possibly TRBD1 (5 bases). V was trimmed by 2 bases and J by 4 bases, leaving 9 bases between them. The CDR3 loop spans 13 amino acids. CDR1 is SGHRS, CDR2 YFSETQ, per germline. The CDR3 here is CASSFEGTTEAFF. The CDR3, as DNA: TGCGCCAGCAGCTTCGAGGGGACCACTGAAGCTTTCTTT.

The chain is built from TRBV5-5 and TRBJ2-7; D could derive from TRBD1 or TRBD2 (6 bases each). Germline CDR1 reads SGHKS; CDR2 reads YYEKEE (reference sequence). V lost 3 bases, J lost 7 bases, and 17 bases lay in between. The CDR3 loop spans 14 amino acids. The CDR3 is CASSSLRGAREQYF. The CDR3 DNA sequence: TGTGCCAGCAGCTCCCTAAGGGGGGCCCGGGAGCAGTACTTC.

The chain employs TRBV12-3 or TRBV12-4 and TRBJ1-1; D might be TRBD1 (6 bases). CDR3 length: 11 residues. Deletions cut 5 bases from V and 8 bases from J, with 9 bases between. Here the CDR3 reads CASSRTAEAFF. The CDR3 DNA follows: TGTGCCAGCAGTCGGACAGCGGAAGCTTTCTTT.

The J gene is TRBJ1-2, the V gene TRBV12-3 or TRBV12-4; D perhaps matches TRBD1 (5 bases). The V and J ends lost 5 bases and 4 bases respectively, with 8 bases between them. The CDR3 loop spans 12 amino acids. CDR3 sequence (DNA): TGTGCCAGCAGTAACACAGGCTATGGCTACACCTTC. It translates to CASSNTGYGYTF.

This chain connects TRBV25-1 to TRBJ1-2; 10 bases line up with TRBD1. CDR3 length equals 14 residues. With 4 bases clipped from V and 7 bases from J, the junction kept 6 bases outside the gene matches. Germline V CDR1 and CDR2: MGHDK, SYGVNS. CDR3 residues: CASSGLTGGLGYTF. The CDR3 nucleotides read TGTGCCAGCAGTGGCTTGACAGGGGGCCTTGGCTACACCTTC.

V gene TRBV7-9 combines with J gene TRBJ1-6; D might be TRBD1 (5 bases). V was cut by 6 bases and J by 1 base, with 10 bases left in between. The CDR3 sequence is 15 residues long. The V gene's germline CDR1 is SEHNR and CDR2 FQNEAQ (reference sequence). The CDR3 spells CASRRRESYNSPLHF. For the CDR3, the DNA is TGTGCCAGCAGACGCAGGGAATCCTATAATTCACCCCTCCACTTT.

The J gene is TRBJ1-2, the V gene TRBV3-1 (or the pseudogene TRBV3-2), with 7 bases that match TRBD1. Germline lookup yields CDR1 LGHDT and CDR2 YNNKEL (reference sequence). There are 14 residues in the CDR3. Unmatched junction bases numbered 10, after V lost 4 bases and J lost 8 bases. In nucleotides, the CDR3 is TGTGCCAGCAGCCCTCGGGAACGACAGGGAGGCTACACCTTC. Translation gives CASSPRERQGGYTF.

The chain couples TRBV4-1 to TRBJ2-3; 7 bases are shared with TRBD1. From germline, CDR1 is MGHRA and CDR2 YSYEKL. The ends lost 0 bases at V and 6 bases at J; junction bases unmatched: 6. CDR3 length: 15 residues. Here the CDR3 DNA reads TGCGCCAGCAGCCAAGATCAACAGGGGTCTGATACGCAGTATTTT. Translating gives CASSQDQQGSDTQYF.

This chain connects TRBV10-3 to TRBJ1-2; D is ambiguous. The CDR3 has 15 amino acids. Trimming shortened V by 2 bases and J by 0 bases, and 10 bases separated the two germline ends. Germline loops: CDR1 ENHRY, CDR2 SYGVKD. The CDR3 DNA is TGTGCCATCAGTGAGAGGGAATCTGCTAACTATGGCTACACCTTC. It is translated as CAISERESANYGYTF.